The clone carrying this TCR beta chain appeared a few times. The source of the sample is a study of identical twins. TCRdb re-called the 5' RACE reads with MiXCR, one entry per CDR3 protein. The repertoire has hundreds of thousands of distinct CDR3 sequences, around 21% of them found once; the top ten carry about 4.5%. The sample was also reused in another study, on T cells expressing NK-cell markers. From that paper: Repertoire data for TCR beta were derived from sorted T cells (CD3+CD56+NKG2C+, CD3+CD56+NKG2C- and CD3+CD56-NKG2C+). Just one sequenced donor of eight was HCMV-seronegative, while seven were seropositive. NKG2C+ dominant clonotype frequencies in 5 or 6 donors were 1.0-7.0% of CD8+ T cells.

This TCR derives from a woman aged 18-30 years in good health. Sample: PBMCs.

The CDR3 DNA reads TGTGCCAGCAGTTTAATAGGAGGCGGCGAGCAGTACTTC. Protein: CASSLIGGGEQYF. The rearrangement joins TRBV12-3 or TRBV12-4 to TRBJ2-7; the D gene is possibly TRBD2 (5 bases). V lost 2 bases to trimming and J lost 6 bases, with 11 bases between them. This CDR3 has 13 amino acids.